Below, 6 T cell receptor beta chains from the same sample are listed, as sequenced in a study of shared clonotypes between healthy human individuals. Clones were read by immunoSEQ multiplex PCR, and TCRdb kept only the in-frame ones, dropping some. In the table there are roughly 1,000,000 clones, about 84% of which are singletons. The source material was memory CD4+ T cells from PBMCs. Subset given: CD45RA-negative fraction. All receptors derive from a man younger than 35 in good health. Some clones in this sample may be carry-over from other donors' samples.

The chain is built from TRBV7-9 and TRBJ2-3, with 7 bases fitting TRBD2. V lost 2 bases to trimming and J lost 4 bases; unmatched junction nucleotides: 6. CDR3 length: 15 amino acids. Per germline, CDR1 SEHNR and CDR2 FQNEAQ (reference sequence). CDR3 in amino acids: CASSLLPAGADTQYF. The CDR3 DNA sequence: TGTGCCAGCAGCTTACTGCCTGCGGGAGCAGATACGCAGTATTTT.

This chain joins TRBV7-9 and TRBJ1-3; the D gene is possibly TRBD1 (5 bases). Trimming took off 1 base at V and 2 bases at J, with 21 bases between the two ends. The CDR3 runs 19 residues. In germline, CDR1 is SEHNR, CDR2 FQNEAQ (reference sequence). The CDR3 DNA follows: TGTGCCAGCAGCTTAGAGGGACTATCGAGGAGAAAGACTGGAAACACCATATATTTT. Amino acid sequence: CASSLEGLSRRKTGNTIYF.

The V call is TRBV2, the J call TRBJ2-5, with TRBD2 identical over 8 bases. CDR3 length: 12 amino acids. Germline CDR1 SNHLY, CDR2 FYNNEI. Trimming cost V 5 bases and J 8 bases; bases outside gene matches: 4. The DNA of the CDR3 is TGTGCCAGCAGTTTTAGCGGGGCCACCCAGTACTTC. Translated, it gives CASSFSGATQYF.

A note on this clone: A much larger clone lies a single base off, so this may be a read error. The V call is TRBV11-2, the J call TRBJ2-3; D unresolved. Germline V lookup: CDR1 SGHAT, CDR2 FQNNGV. V gave up 4 bases and J gave up 3 bases, with 14 bases separating them. CDR3 length equals 15 residues. The CDR3 is CASSSRLSQTDTQYF. The DNA for the CDR3 is TGTGCCAGCAGCTCTCGACTGTCACAAACAGATACGCAGTATTTT.

Concerning this clone: Distinct nucleotide sequences in the sample also encode this CDR3. The chain is built from TRBV7-9 and TRBJ1-4; TRBD1 aligns across 7 bases. This CDR3 is 14 amino acids long. From germline, CDR1 is SEHNR and CDR2 FQNEAQ (reference sequence). V trimming: 7 bases; J trimming: 7 bases; junction bases outside the gene matches: 9. CDR3 amino acids: CASTLTGFGEKLFF. For the CDR3, the DNA is TGTGCCAGCACCTTGACAGGGTTTGGTGAAAAACTGTTTTTT.

The chain joins TRBV4-3 to TRBJ2-7; weak D call: TRBD1 (5 bases). CDR1 and CDR2 (germline): LGHNA, YSLEER. The CDR3 covers 13 residues. V lost 4 bases and J 4 bases, leaving 11 bases between the germline ends. For the CDR3, the DNA is TGCGCCAGCAGCCTAGCCCAGGGATACGAGCAGTACTTC. Its translation: CASSLAQGYEQYF.